What follows are 14 T cell receptor beta chains derived from one specimen sequenced in a study of technical replicates of blood from a handful of donors. Clones were sequenced by immunoSEQ multiplex PCR, and TCRdb holds only the in-frame ones, with some missing. The sample contains 60,000 to 80,000 clones, 92% of which appear only once. Input material: T cells isolated from PBMCs. Receptor source: a human donor in good health.

This clone was recorded only once. The CDR3 coding sequence is TGTGCCAGCAGCTTGGAAGGGGGCCCTTCCGGAAACACCATATATTTT. Translated: CASSLEGGPSGNTIYF. The chain couples TRBV5-4 to TRBJ1-3; 7 bases match TRBD1. Germline V gene data show CDR1 as SGHNT and CDR2 as YYREEE (reference sequence). With 0 bases clipped from V and 4 bases from J, the junction kept 7 bases outside the gene matches. The CDR3 covers 16 residues. The variable domain in full, completed from reference TRBV5-4 and TRBJ1-3, reads ETGVTQSPTHLIKTRGQQVTLRCSSQSGHNTVSWYQQALGQGPQFIFQYYREEENGRGNFPPRFSGLQFPNYSSELNVNALELDDSALYLCASSLEGGPSGNTIYFGEGSWLTVV.

The gene calls are TRBV30 and TRBJ2-5; no reliable D call. CDR1 GTSNPN and CDR2 SVGIG come from the germline V gene (reference sequence). Trimming removed 0 bases from V and 2 bases from J, with 10 bases in between. The CDR3 extends over 14 amino acids. The chain's CDR3 is CAWSVTELQETQYF. The DNA of the CDR3 is TGTGCCTGGAGTGTAACAGAGCTTCAAGAGACCCAGTACTTC.

This clone has only one observation. The chain recombines TRBV27 with TRBJ2-1; 12 bases agree with TRBD2. From germline, CDR1 is MNHEY and CDR2 SMNVEV (reference sequence). This CDR3 is 18 amino acids long. V was pared by 5 bases and J by 8 bases, with 16 bases of the junction left unmatched. Here the CDR3 reads CASSLLTLGASGRDEQFF. CDR3 nucleotides: TGTGCCAGCAGTCTACTTACCTTGGGAGCTAGCGGGAGGGATGAGCAGTTCTTC.

This chain links TRBV5-4 with TRBJ2-1, with 10 bases lining up with TRBD2. CDR1 is SGHNT, CDR2 YYREEE, per germline (reference sequence). The CDR3 is made up of 14 amino acids. V was pared by 9 bases and J by 7 bases, with 10 bases of the junction left unmatched. CDR3 sequence (DNA): TGTGCCATCCGGACTAGCGGAGGGGTAAATGAGCAGTTCTTC. Encoded protein: CAIRTSGGVNEQFF.

This sequence joins TRBV19 and TRBJ1-5; 7 positions match TRBD1. Germline-derived CDR1 and CDR2 are LNHDA and SQIVND (reference sequence). CDR3 size: 16 residues. Losses at the gene ends were 1 base for V and 3 bases for J; bases not matched to a gene: 6. In nucleotides, the CDR3 is TGTGCCAGTAGTATAGGCCCGGGACAGTTCAATCAGCCCCAGCATTTT. Encoded protein: CASSIGPGQFNQPQHF. Full variable domain (outside the CDR3, taken from reference TRBV19 and TRBJ1-5): DGGITQSPKYLFRKEGQNVTLSCEQNLNHDAMYWYRQDPGQGLRLIYYSQIVNDFQKGDIAEGYSVSREKKESFPLTVTSAQKNPTAFYLCASSIGPGQFNQPQHFGDGTRLSIL.

This rearrangement joins TRBV4-1 to TRBJ1-1; weak D call: TRBD1 (5 bases). The V and J ends lost 1 base and 0 bases respectively, with 15 bases between them. CDR3 length: 17 amino acids. Germline V gene sequence: CDR1 MGHRA, CDR2 YSYEKL. CDR3 protein: CASSQGWQGVVNTEAFF. Written as DNA, the CDR3 is TGCGCCAGCAGCCAAGGTTGGCAGGGCGTGGTGAACACTGAAGCTTTCTTT.

The CDR3: CASTLGPQTTNEKLFF. The CDR3 region has the DNA TGTGCCAGTACCCTAGGCCCCCAGACAACTAATGAAAAACTGTTTTTT. The V gene is TRBV19, the J gene TRBJ1-4; no definite D call. The germline gives CDR1 LNHDA, CDR2 SQIVND (reference sequence). The CDR3 runs to 16 residues. Trimming shortened V by 7 bases and J by 0 bases, and 15 bases separated the two germline ends.

V usage is TRBV5-4 and J usage is TRBJ2-1; weak D call: TRBD2 (6 bases). This CDR3 has 12 amino acids. Trimming pared 4 bases from V and 7 bases from J, leaving 9 bases between. Germline assignment: CDR1 SGHNT and CDR2 YYREEE (reference sequence). The DNA of the CDR3 is TGTGCCAGCAGCCTGACTAGGAATGAGCAGTTCTTC. Translated, it gives CASSLTRNEQFF. Complete variable domain (other parts from reference TRBV5-4 and TRBJ2-1): ETGVTQSPTHLIKTRGQQVTLRCSSQSGHNTVSWYQQALGQGPQFIFQYYREEENGRGNFPPRFSGLQFPNYSSELNVNALELDDSALYLCASSLTRNEQFFGPGTRLTVL.

The V gene is TRBV10-1, the J gene TRBJ1-1; a possible D gene is TRBD1 (5 bases). Germline V gives CDR1 WNHNN, CDR2 SYGVQD (reference sequence). This CDR3 comprises 16 residues. Trimming cost V 4 bases and J 1 base, with 16 bases left between them. In DNA, the CDR3 is TGCGCCAGCAGTGTAGACAGTAACCGAAGGAACACTGAAGCTTTCTTT. This codes for CASSVDSNRRNTEAFF.

The rearrangement joins TRBV12-5 to TRBJ1-2; 7 bases agree with TRBD1. The junction had 9 bases not matched to a gene; V was cut back by 6 bases and J by 5 bases. Germline V gives CDR1 LGHNT, CDR2 FRNRAP. The CDR3 runs to 14 residues. The CDR3 nucleotides are TGTGCTAGTGGCACAGACAGGGCGAAGTATGGCTACACCTTC. This encodes CASGTDRAKYGYTF.

The rearrangement joins TRBV5-4 to TRBJ2-1, with 9 nucleotides matching TRBD1. The J segment lost 8 bases and the V segment lost 4 bases, leaving 7 bases of the junction unmatched. There are 14 residues in the CDR3. CDR1 and CDR2 from the germline V gene are SGHNT and YYREEE (reference sequence). For the CDR3, the DNA is TGTGCCAGCAGCCGGACAGGGGAGGGGGATGAGCAGTTCTTC. It yields the protein CASSRTGEGDEQFF.

This chain connects TRBV28 to TRBJ2-1, with no clear D. V was trimmed by 3 bases and J by 14 bases, leaving 14 bases between them. The CDR3 runs to 12 residues. Germline lookup yields CDR1 MDHEN and CDR2 SYDVKM. The CDR3 DNA reads TGTGCCAGCAGTTTCGTCTCGTCCCGGGAGTTCTTC. Translated, it gives CASSFVSSREFF.

This chain links TRBV12-5 with TRBJ2-3; possibly TRBD1 for D (6 bases). Per germline, CDR1 LGHNT and CDR2 FRNRAP. V lost 9 bases, J lost 2 bases, and 12 bases lay in between. The CDR3 covers 13 residues. CDR3 DNA: TGTGCTAGCCAGGACAGCAACACAGATACGCAGTATTTT. Amino acids: CASQDSNTDTQYF.

The chain employs TRBV5-4 and TRBJ1-2; D ambiguous. The CDR3 spans 16 residues. V dropped 6 bases and J dropped 8 bases, with 26 bases sitting between them. Germline V CDR1 and CDR2: SGHNT, YYREEE (reference sequence). CDR3 nucleotides: TGTGCCAGCACTCAGGACGGACTCACCTATGTTGGAGGCTACACCTTC. It translates to CASTQDGLTYVGGYTF. Variable domain in full (rest from reference TRBV5-4 and TRBJ1-2): ETGVTQSPTHLIKTRGQQVTLRCSSQSGHNTVSWYQQALGQGPQFIFQYYREEENGRGNFPPRFSGLQFPNYSSELNVNALELDDSALYLCASTQDGLTYVGGYTFGSGTRLTVV.